This is a list of T cell receptor beta chains from one sample in a study of PD-L1 blockade in urothelial cancer. Assay used: immunoSEQ multiplex PCR; TCRdb lists only in-frame clones, some missing. The sample has over 100,000 clones; approximately 90% are singletons. The sample here was PBMCs, taken around atezolizumab (anti-PD-L1) treatment. The receptors come from a man aged 55 to 69 with urothelial cancer. The CDR3 runs from the conserved cysteine through the conserved F or W. A D gene is named only where the DNA matches it firmly. A clone size is listed for some rows: how often the clone was seen (once, few, many), or a class if it is expanded.

>-|TRBJ1-5|TRBD1|TRBV7-3
TGTGCCAGCAGCCCTCAGGGGGATCAGCCCCAGCATTTT
CASSPQGDQPQHF
>once|TRBJ2-2|TRBD2|TRBV7-2
TGTGCCAGCAGCCCGTGGGGACTAGCGGACGGAGGCACCGGGGAGCTGTTTTTT
CASSPWGLADGGTGELFF
>-|TRBJ1-4|TRBD1|TRBV4-2
TGTGCCAGCAGCCAAGATCCACAGGGGTTTAATGAAAAACTGTTTTTT
CASSQDPQGFNEKLFF
>-|TRBJ2-1|TRBD2|TRBV10-2
TGCGCCAGCAGTGATTTTAGCGGGAGAGGTAATGAGCAGTTCTTC
CASSDFSGRGNEQFF
>few|TRBJ1-4|TRBD1|TRBV19
TGTGCCAGTAGTACTGGACAGGAAGTTAATGAAAAACTGTTTTTT
CASSTGQEVNEKLFF
>-|TRBJ1-3|-|TRBV7-2
TGTGCCAGCAGCTTAGTCTCAGGATTAGGAAACACCATATATTTT
CASSLVSGLGNTIYF
>-|TRBJ2-7|TRBD2|TRBV7-3
TGTGCCAGCAGCTTAGCGGGAGGGTCGTACGAGCAGTACTTC
CASSLAGGSYEQYF
>-|TRBJ2-7|-|TRBV5-3
TGTGCCAGAAGCGACGCGAGGTCCCGCTACGAGCAGTACTTC
CARSDARSRYEQYF
>-|TRBJ2-3|-|TRBV5-6
TGTGCCAGCAGCTTGTCTTACAGTGATACGCAGTATTTT
CASSLSYSDTQYF
>-|TRBJ1-1|-|TRBV4-2
TGTGCCAGCAGCCAAGAAAAGGGGTCCAGGGTTGAAGCTTTCTTT
CASSQEKGSRVEAFF
>-|TRBJ1-1|-|TRBV4-2
TGTGCCAGCAGCCAAGAGGTCGCCCTATTGAACACTGAAGCTTTCTTT
CASSQEVALLNTEAFF
>-|TRBJ2-4|-|TRBV5-4
TGTGCCAGCAGCTTTGGAGGGGGGGAAAACATTCAGTACTTC
CASSFGGGENIQYF
>-|TRBJ1-1|TRBD1|TRBV10-3
TGTGCCATCAGTGAGGGGCGGGACAGGACCACTGAAGCTTTCTTT
CAISEGRDRTTEAFF
>-|TRBJ2-3|TRBD2|TRBV9
TGTGCCAGCAGCGTAGTGGATAGCGGGATGGATACGCAGTATTTT
CASSVVDSGMDTQYF
>-|TRBJ2-2|-|TRBV7-2
TGTGCCAGCAGCGAACAAGCGAACACCGGGGAGCTGTTTTTT
CASSEQANTGELFF
>once|TRBJ2-5|TRBD2|TRBV29-1
TGCAGCGTTGAAGTTATCTTGGCGGGGGGTAAAGAGACCCAGTACTTC
CSVEVILAGGKETQYF
>-|TRBJ1-6|TRBD1|TRBV15
TGTGCCACCAGCAGTGGACAGGGGGCGGGAGATTCACCCCTCCACTTT
CATSSGQGAGDSPLHF
>-|TRBJ1-5|TRBD1|TRBV4-1
TGCGCCAGCAGCTCACGATTACAGGGGGCAGGCCAGCCCCAGCATTTT
CASSSRLQGAGQPQHF
>-|TRBJ2-3|-|TRBV6-1
TGTGCCAGCAGTGAAAGTGGGGCGGGGCCGGGAGATACGCAGTATTTT
CASSESGAGPGDTQYF
>once|TRBJ2-3|TRBD2|TRBV5-1
TGCGCCAGCAGCCTGCAGCTAGCGGGGGCCACAGATACGCAGTATTTT
CASSLQLAGATDTQYF
>-|TRBJ1-4|-|TRBV30
TGTGCCTGGAGTACCGGCGGCGGAGGTGTTGAAAAACTGTTTTTT
CAWSTGGGGVEKLFF
>-|TRBJ2-1|TRBD2|TRBV10-3
TGTGCCATCAATCTTAGCGGGGGGGCCTCCAATGAGCAGTTCTTC
CAINLSGGASNEQFF
>-|TRBJ2-7|TRBD1|TRBV18
TGTGCCAGCTCGCCGGGACAGGGGGTTTACGAGCAGTACTTC
CASSPGQGVYEQYF
>-|TRBJ1-4|TRBD1|TRBV5-1
TGCGCCAGCAGCGTGGACAGGGTGCTGGAAAAACTGTTTTTT
CASSVDRVLEKLFF
>-|TRBJ1-6|-|TRBV7-6
TGTGCCAGCAGCTTAGAGGAGGGGCGAGATTCACCCCTCCACTTT
CASSLEEGRDSPLHF
>once|TRBJ2-5|-|TRBV4-1
TGCGCCAGCAGCCAAGTACAGGGAGTAGAGACCCAGTACTTC
CASSQVQGVETQYF
>-|TRBJ2-3|-|TRBV9
TGTGCCAGCAGCGTAGAGACTAGTAGTGGTACGCAGTATTTT
CASSVETSSGTQYF
>-|TRBJ1-1|TRBD1|TRBV4-3
TGCGCCAGCAGCCAAGACGGGACAGGGATGCACACTGAAGCTTTCTTT
CASSQDGTGMHTEAFF
>-|TRBJ1-3|-|TRBV28
TGTGCCAGCAGCCGAGGGGGGGGCGGTGGAAACACCATATATTTT
CASSRGGGGGNTIYF
>-|TRBJ2-5|-|TRBV10-3
TGTGCCATCAGTGAGTCCGCGGAGACCCAGTACTTC
CAISESAETQYF
>-|TRBJ2-1|TRBD2|TRBV5-1
TGCGCCAGCAGCTTGGCGTCTAGCGGGGGGGCCGGTGAGCAGTTCTTC
CASSLASSGGAGEQFF
>-|TRBJ1-5|TRBD1|TRBV7-9
TGTGCCAGTAGTCAGGGGGCCGAGCAGCCCCAGCATTTT
CASSQGAEQPQHF
>-|TRBJ1-5|-|TRBV11-2
TGTGCCAGCAGCTTAGTTGGCGGCTCCAATCAGCCCCAGCATTTT
CASSLVGGSNQPQHF
>-|TRBJ2-5|-|TRBV6-5
TGTGCCAGCAGTTATTCCGCGGACCCGGGGGAGACCCAGTACTTC
CASSYSADPGETQYF
>-|TRBJ1-4|TRBD1|TRBV9
TGTGCCAGCAGCGCCTGGGGACAGGGAGGTGAAAAACTGTTTTTT
CASSAWGQGGEKLFF
>-|TRBJ1-1|TRBD1|TRBV5-4
TGTGCCAGCAGCCGCGGGACAGGGGCGAACACTGAAGCTTTCTTT
CASSRGTGANTEAFF
>-|TRBJ2-5|-|TRBV7-9
TGTGCCAGCAGCTTTGCGGGACTCCAAGAGACCCAGTACTTC
CASSFAGLQETQYF